Following are 18 T cell receptor beta chains from one sample sequenced in a study of blood T cell repertoires in COVID-19 (dated by TCRdb to 2020 to 2022). Library construction relied on the immunoSEQ multiplex PCR assay. In TCRdb, the immuneACCESS table is reduced to in-frame sequences with V and J assigned. These tables do not hold every clone; where another copy was compared, an unresolved V gene accounts for under half, and the others remain unexplained. This sample gives 83,000 or so clones in total; around 79% of them show up just once. The ten largest make up roughly a tenth of the sample. The specimen sequenced was peripheral blood. Receptor source: an elderly woman with acute or convalescent COVID-19.

The CDR3 sequence: CAISDLGELFF. The CDR3, as DNA: TGTGCCATCAGTGACCTGGGGGAGCTGTTTTTT. The chain couples TRBV10-3 to TRBJ2-2; unclear D gene. From germline, CDR1 is ENHRY and CDR2 SYGVKD. V was pared by 3 bases and J by 8 bases, with 4 bases between. The CDR3 is 11 residues long.

V usage is TRBV3-1 (or the pseudogene TRBV3-2) and J usage is TRBJ2-3; TRBD2 is a possible D gene (5 bases). The germline V gene has CDR1 LGHDT and CDR2 YNNKEL (reference sequence). The ends were cut back, 1 base at V and 2 bases at J, with 13 bases in the middle. The CDR3 totals 16 residues. The CDR3, as DNA: TGTGCCAGCAGCCAAGGCCTGGAGCGGTTCACAGATACGCAGTATTTT. Amino acid sequence: CASSQGLERFTDTQYF.

This rearrangement joins TRBV6-6 to TRBJ1-5; D unclear. There are 14 residues in the CDR3. Germline V gene lookup returns CDR1 MNHNY and CDR2 SVGAGI (reference sequence). V lost 0 bases and J 3 bases, leaving 6 bases between the germline ends. The CDR3 DNA sequence: TGTGCCAGCAGTTACTCGAGGTACAATCAGCCCCAGCATTTT. Translated: CASSYSRYNQPQHF.

The chain joins TRBV19 to TRBJ1-2; 8 bases align to TRBD1. Germline values: CDR1 LNHDA, CDR2 SQIVND (reference sequence). Trimming removed 3 bases from V and 6 bases from J; junction bases left unmatched: 6. This CDR3 is 14 amino acids long. The CDR3 spells CASSIGQGFDGYTF. The CDR3 coding sequence is TGTGCCAGTAGTATCGGACAGGGATTCGATGGCTACACCTTC.

This clone has a single count. This chain links TRBV6-6 with TRBJ1-6; maybe TRBD1 (5 bases). Trimming left V 5 bases short and J 0 bases short, with 14 bases between. The CDR3 spans 17 residues. Germline CDR1 and CDR2: MNHNY and SVGAGI (reference sequence). CDR3 sequence reads: CASSRDSQLSYNSPLHF. The CDR3 bases are TGTGCCAGCAGTCGAGACAGTCAACTCTCCTATAATTCACCCCTCCACTTT.

This chain connects TRBV5-1 to TRBJ1-1; possibly TRBD1 for D (6 bases). The CDR3 spans 13 residues. Germline CDR1 reads SGHRS; CDR2 reads YFSETQ. V was shortened by 4 bases and J by 2 bases, with 9 bases between the two germline ends. CDR3: CASSLGGNTEAFF. CDR3 in DNA: TGCGCCAGCAGCCTAGGGGGAAACACTGAAGCTTTCTTT.

The chain uses TRBV6-1 and TRBJ1-2; D is unresolved. From germline, CDR1 is MNHNS and CDR2 SASEGT. This CDR3 region has 15 residues. Trimming left V 2 bases short and J 3 bases short, with 13 bases between. The CDR3: CASSELGTIYYGYTF. The CDR3, as DNA: TGTGCCAGCAGTGAATTGGGCACAATATACTATGGCTACACCTTC.

V usage is TRBV10-3 and J usage is TRBJ2-3, with D possibly being TRBD2 (6 bases). Per the germline V gene, CDR1 is ENHRY and CDR2 is SYGVKD. The V end lost 6 bases, the J end lost 0 bases, and 10 bases lay between the germline ends. The length of the CDR3 is 14 residues. The CDR3 spells CAISGDSSTDTQYF. The DNA for the CDR3 is TGTGCCATCAGCGGGGACTCCAGCACAGATACGCAGTATTTT.

The chain uses TRBV4-3 and TRBJ1-4, with 10 positions matching TRBD1. CDR3 size: 17 residues. The junction had 11 bases not matched to a gene; V was cut back by 3 bases and J by 7 bases. The germline V gene has CDR1 LGHNA and CDR2 YSLEER. DNA for the CDR3: TGCGCCAGCAGCCAGGATCACGACAGGGGGCAGGGTGAAAAACTGTTTTTT. Protein product: CASSQDHDRGQGEKLFF.

The chain carries TRBV2 and TRBJ2-7, with 8 bases identical to TRBD1. V was clipped by 8 bases and J by 5 bases; unmatched bases: 8. The V gene's germline CDR1 is SNHLY and CDR2 FYNNEI. The CDR3 covers 13 residues. CDR3 DNA sequence: TGTGCCAGCGGTGGACAGGGAGTTAACGAGCAGTACTTC. Its protein is CASGGQGVNEQYF.

The chain uses TRBV3-1 (or the pseudogene TRBV3-2) and TRBJ2-5; 9 nucleotides line up with TRBD1. This CDR3 has 16 residues. V lost 1 base and J lost 5; bases outside the gene matches: 8. Germline CDR1 LGHDT, CDR2 YNNKEL (reference sequence). The CDR3 is CASSQAGTGPGETQYF. As DNA, the CDR3 is TGTGCCAGCAGCCAAGCGGGGACAGGGCCAGGGGAGACCCAGTACTTC.

The rearrangement joins TRBV6-2 or TRBV6-3 to TRBJ2-4, with D perhaps matching TRBD1 (6 bases). The CDR3 sequence is 14 residues long. The V gene's germline CDR1 is MNHEY and CDR2 SVGEGT. Trimming cost V 4 bases and J 4 bases, with 11 bases left between them. The CDR3 nucleotides read TGTGCCAGCAGTTTTGACAGGAGTAAAAACATTCAGTACTTC. Protein: CASSFDRSKNIQYF.

The V and J genes are TRBV9 and TRBJ1-4, with D uncertain. The CDR3 runs to 15 residues. The germline V gene has CDR1 SGDLS and CDR2 YYNGEE. The V end was cut by 0 bases, the J end by 5 bases, with 11 bases between. The CDR3 region has the DNA TGTGCCAGCAGCGTAGACCCCAAAGCGAATGAAAAACTGTTTTTT. Its protein is CASSVDPKANEKLFF.

The J gene is TRBJ1-3, the V gene TRBV9, with a possible D match to TRBD1 (5 bases). This CDR3 comprises 15 residues. Deletions cut 4 bases from V and 1 base from J, with 12 bases between. The germline V gene has CDR1 SGDLS and CDR2 YYNGEE. The CDR3 is CASSPTQGSGNTIYF. The DNA for the CDR3 is TGTGCCAGCAGCCCAACCCAGGGTTCTGGAAACACCATATATTTT. The full variable domain, its missing parts supplied by reference TRBV9 and TRBJ1-3, is DSGVTQTPKHLITATGQRVTLRCSPRSGDLSVYWYQQSLDQGLQFLIQYYNGEERAKGNILERFSAQQFPDLHSELNLSSLELGDSALYFCASSPTQGSGNTIYFGEGSWLTVV.

The chain recombines TRBV4-1 with TRBJ1-4; 7 positions match TRBD1. V was pared by 4 bases and J by 4 bases, with 6 bases of the junction left unmatched. The germline CDR1 and CDR2 sequences are MGHRA and YSYEKL. This CDR3 has 15 residues. CDR3 in DNA: TGCGCCAGCAGCCGAGGCCAGGGGGATAATGAAAAACTGTTTTTT. Its protein is CASSRGQGDNEKLFF.

The V and J genes are TRBV6-5 and TRBJ2-1; TRBD1 matches 7 bases. From germline, CDR1 is MNHEY and CDR2 SVGAGI. J lost 8 bases, V lost 5 bases, and 9 bases had no gene match. CDR3 size: 14 residues. In DNA form, the CDR3 reads TGTGCCAGCAGTAGAGGGGGCAGAGGATATGAGCAGTTCTTC. This gives the protein CASSRGGRGYEQFF.

The chain's CDR3 is CASSPLAVSSYNEQFF. The CDR3 region has the DNA TGTGCCAGCAGCCCCTTAGCGGTGAGCTCCTACAATGAGCAGTTCTTC. V usage is TRBV7-3 and J usage is TRBJ2-1, with D possibly matching TRBD2 (6 bases). CDR1 and CDR2 from the germline V gene are SGHTA and FQGTGA. Trimming left V 5 bases short and J 0 bases short, with 14 bases between. The CDR3 sequence is 16 residues long.

This chain links TRBV27 with TRBJ1-1; tentatively, D is TRBD1 (6 bases). Trimming took 2 bases from V and 11 from J, leaving 15 bases between them. This CDR3 has 13 amino acids. Germline V gene sequence: CDR1 MNHEY, CDR2 SMNVEV (reference sequence). The CDR3 protein is CASSLGGRSVAFF. The CDR3 bases are TGTGCCAGCAGTTTAGGGGGCCGATCTGTGGCTTTCTTT.